This T cell receptor beta chain was sequenced in a study of T cells in Graves' hyperthyroidism and ophthalmopathy (dated by TCRdb to between 2018 and 2021). Background on the whole study: Peripheral blood samples were taken at initial diagnosis, before any treatment was given. The study also compared thyroid tissue and blood T-cell repertoires from 6 or 7 Graves' hyperthyroidism patients. According to the paper, TCR Vbeta CDR3 sequencing was carried out on approximately 140 peripheral blood samples, which came from fewer than 50 ophthalmopathy, around 74 hyperthyroidism and approximately 17 progressor patients. Once sampling was done, hyperthyroidism patients were given methimazole at a starting dose of 30 mg daily, whereas ophthalmopathy patients were given high-dose intravenous methylprednisolone. To identify distinguishing TCR V-J signatures, a discovery cohort of about 100 patients was used, comprising some 45 with Graves' ophthalmopathy and approximately 58 with stable Graves' hyperthyroidism. For training and testing, the 100 or so patients in the discovery cohort were randomly divided in a 7:3 ratio. Prospective prediction of ophthalmopathy was tested in an independent validation cohort of approximately 18 hyperthyroidism patients and 17 patients who later progressed to ophthalmopathy.

This clonotype was seen just once. Its antigen is currently not known. No much larger clone exists at a distance of one base, and base qualities are not known. A lone read is weak support. The paper as a whole reports these results and caveats: A 13 V-J signature model separated ophthalmopathy from stable hyperthyroidism, with just over 85% sensitivity and approximately 81% specificity in cross-validation and 80%/75% in testing. Most expanded thyroid clonotypes (frequency above 0.001) were also detected in blood, suggesting blood repertoires may reflect thyroid immune responses. In validation, the model predicted progression to ophthalmopathy with 55% to 71% sensitivity and around 72% specificity, a median of 6.5 months before onset. Sample size was not statistically predetermined, and investigators were not blinded to group allocation.

The TCR beta CDR3 regions were amplified from RNA transcripts. The first round of RT-PCR for the TCR CDR3 was performed with the HTBI primer set and the Qiagen OneStep RT-PCR kit. The libraries were constructed in a second round of multiplex PCR and then size-selected and purified. Paired-end sequencing of the libraries was performed with 100 bp reads on an Illumina HiSeq2000. The authors' pipeline ran thus. Raw data were processed with SOAPnuke, discarding reads with adapters, uncalled bases, mean Phred below 15, or no exact constant-primer or identifier match. COPE v1.2.5 was used to merge the high-quality paired reads, and each unique nucleotide sequence was defined as a clonotype. MiTCR v1.1 was used to align clonotypes to the IMGT TRBV, TRBD and TRBJ reference segments. The analysis included only V-J combinations with a frequency above 0.0001, which together covered about 99% of the repertoires. The TCS score was defined as the ratio of F50 (clonal expansion) to E x V (chaos), calculated using BLOSUM62-based TCRdist between CDR3 peptides within each V-J. Welch's t-statistics and random forest reduced 450 to 600 V-J features to roughly 13, which were used in a naive Bayes classifier (R e1071). Starting from the raw public reads, TCRdb applied fastp trimming at Q25, assembled clones with MiXCR and retained in-frame beta chains. Rows are combined by CDR3 protein, so each entry shows the most common genes and DNA. The V and J calls, along with clone size, are taken from TCRdb and not from the paper's own processing. The sample table records around 350,000 distinct CDR3 sequences; over 15% of these occur just once. The ten largest make up 3.7% of the sample.

Stable Graves' hyperthyroidism was defined as no progression to ophthalmopathy during 18 months of follow-up. Hyperthyroidism patients were aged 18 to 65 years and newly diagnosed, with disease duration of less than 2 months. The study excluded patients with uncontrolled infections, other autoimmune diseases, pregnancy or lactation. Diagnoses were established on the basis of clinical symptoms, serum thyroxine and TRAb, thyroid ultrasound, and orbital computed tomography. PBMCs were isolated from 10 ml of fresh peripheral blood by Ficoll-Paque density gradient centrifugation. Total RNA was extracted with Trizol reagent, and quality was checked on an Agilent 2100 Bioanalyzer. Via the germline V gene, CDR1 is SGHAT and CDR2 FQNNGV. The CDR3 runs 13 residues from the cysteine to the phenylalanine. Left in the record is the CDR3 DNA by itself, 39 bases read in frame from the first base. Trimming removed 5 bases from V and 6 bases from J, leaving 13 bases between the germline ends.

Sample: blood. This clonotype was sampled from a woman aged 18-29 years with Graves' hyperthyroidism. This chain joins TRBV11-2 to TRBJ1-1; TRBD1 might be the D gene, on 5 matching bases. The nucleotide sequence reads TGTGCCAGCAGCATGGGCTGGGGGTCTGAAGCTTTCTTT. This encodes CASSMGWGSEAFF.